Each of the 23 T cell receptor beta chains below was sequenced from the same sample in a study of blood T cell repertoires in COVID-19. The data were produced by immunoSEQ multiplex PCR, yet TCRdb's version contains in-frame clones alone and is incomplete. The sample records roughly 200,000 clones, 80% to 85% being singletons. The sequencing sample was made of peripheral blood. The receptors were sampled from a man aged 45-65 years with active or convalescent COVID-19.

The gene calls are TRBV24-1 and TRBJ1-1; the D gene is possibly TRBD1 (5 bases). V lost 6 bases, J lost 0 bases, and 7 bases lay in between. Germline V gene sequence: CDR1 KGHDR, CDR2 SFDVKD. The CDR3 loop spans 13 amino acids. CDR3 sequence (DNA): TGTGCCACCAGTAAGGGGATGAACACTGAAGCTTTCTTT. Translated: CATSKGMNTEAFF.

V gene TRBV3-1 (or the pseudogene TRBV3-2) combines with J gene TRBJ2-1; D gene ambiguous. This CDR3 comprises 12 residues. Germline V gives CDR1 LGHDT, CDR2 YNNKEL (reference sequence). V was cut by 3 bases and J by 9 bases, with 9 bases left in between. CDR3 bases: TGTGCCAGCAGCCAGTCGGGTAGTGAGCAGTTCTTC. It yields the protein CASSQSGSEQFF.

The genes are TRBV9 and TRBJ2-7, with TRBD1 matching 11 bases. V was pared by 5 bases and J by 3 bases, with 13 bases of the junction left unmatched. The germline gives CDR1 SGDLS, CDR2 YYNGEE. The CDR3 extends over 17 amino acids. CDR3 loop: CASSHSGTGGEYYEQYF. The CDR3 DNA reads TGTGCCAGCAGTCATTCCGGGACAGGGGGTGAATACTACGAGCAGTACTTC.

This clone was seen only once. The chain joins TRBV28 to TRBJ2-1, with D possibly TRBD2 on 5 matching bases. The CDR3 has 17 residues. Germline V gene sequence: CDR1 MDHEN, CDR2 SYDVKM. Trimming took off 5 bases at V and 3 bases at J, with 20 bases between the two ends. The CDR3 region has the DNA TGTGCCAGCAGTCCCCCTGTTCCGGGGAACCACTACAATGAGCAGTTCTTC. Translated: CASSPPVPGNHYNEQFF.

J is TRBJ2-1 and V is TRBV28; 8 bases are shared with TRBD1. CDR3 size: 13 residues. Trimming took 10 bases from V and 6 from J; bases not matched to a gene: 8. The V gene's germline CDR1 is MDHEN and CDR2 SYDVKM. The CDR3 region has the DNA TGTGCCACGGACAGGGTGAGGCCCAATGAGCAGTTCTTC. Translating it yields CATDRVRPNEQFF.

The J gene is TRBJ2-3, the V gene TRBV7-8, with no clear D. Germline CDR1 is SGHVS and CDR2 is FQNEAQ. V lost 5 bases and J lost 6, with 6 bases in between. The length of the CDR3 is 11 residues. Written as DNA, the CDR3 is TGTGCCAGCAGCGACTCCGATACGCAGTATTTT. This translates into CASSDSDTQYF.

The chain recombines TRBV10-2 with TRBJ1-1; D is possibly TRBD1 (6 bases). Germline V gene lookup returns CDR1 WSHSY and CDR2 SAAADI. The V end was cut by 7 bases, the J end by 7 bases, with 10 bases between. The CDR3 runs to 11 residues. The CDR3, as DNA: TGCGCCAGCACCACAGGGTTTGAAGCTTTCTTT. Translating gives CASTTGFEAFF.

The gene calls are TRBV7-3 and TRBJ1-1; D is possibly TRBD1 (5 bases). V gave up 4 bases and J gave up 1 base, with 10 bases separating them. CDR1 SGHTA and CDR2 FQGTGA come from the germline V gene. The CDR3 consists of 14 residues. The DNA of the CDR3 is TGTGCCAGCAGCTCGGCAGGGCCGAACACTGAAGCTTTCTTT. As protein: CASSSAGPNTEAFF.

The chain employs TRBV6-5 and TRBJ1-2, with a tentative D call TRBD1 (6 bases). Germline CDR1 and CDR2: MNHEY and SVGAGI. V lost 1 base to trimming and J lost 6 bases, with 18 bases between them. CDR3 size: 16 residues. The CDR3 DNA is TGTGCCAGCAGTTACTTGGGGGCAGGGCCTGGGGATGGCTACACCTTC. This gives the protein CASSYLGAGPGDGYTF.

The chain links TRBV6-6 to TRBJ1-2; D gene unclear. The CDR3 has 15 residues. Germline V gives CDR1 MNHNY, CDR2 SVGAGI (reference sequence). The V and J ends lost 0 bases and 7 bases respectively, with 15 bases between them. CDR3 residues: CASSYSGGSPSGYTF. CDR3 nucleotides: TGTGCCAGCAGTTACTCAGGAGGCTCTCCCAGTGGCTACACCTTC.

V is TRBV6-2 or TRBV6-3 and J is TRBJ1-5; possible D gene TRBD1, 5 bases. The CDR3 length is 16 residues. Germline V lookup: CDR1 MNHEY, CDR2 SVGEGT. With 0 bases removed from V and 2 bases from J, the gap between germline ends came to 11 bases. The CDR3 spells CASSYSGAGGNQPQHF. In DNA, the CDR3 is TGTGCCAGCAGTTACTCAGGGGCCGGTGGCAATCAGCCCCAGCATTTT.

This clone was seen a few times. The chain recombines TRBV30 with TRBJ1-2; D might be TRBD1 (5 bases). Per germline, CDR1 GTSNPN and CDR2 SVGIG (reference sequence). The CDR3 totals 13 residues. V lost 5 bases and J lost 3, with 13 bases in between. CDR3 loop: CAWSKGLDYGYTF. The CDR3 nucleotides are TGTGCCTGGTCGAAGGGACTCGACTATGGCTACACCTTC.

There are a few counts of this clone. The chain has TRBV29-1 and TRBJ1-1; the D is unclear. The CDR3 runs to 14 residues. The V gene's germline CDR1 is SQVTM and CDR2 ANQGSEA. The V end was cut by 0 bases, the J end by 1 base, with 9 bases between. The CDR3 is CSVEDTWQNTEAFF. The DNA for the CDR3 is TGCAGCGTTGAAGATACATGGCAGAACACTGAAGCTTTCTTT.

For the CDR3, the DNA is TGCGCCAGCAGCTTTTCAGTGGACAGGGGTAATTCACCCCTCCACTTT. Translation: CASSFSVDRGNSPLHF. The V and J genes are TRBV5-1 and TRBJ1-6, with 9 bases matching TRBD1. This CDR3 region has 16 residues. Germline V gene sequence: CDR1 SGHRS, CDR2 YFSETQ. Trimming at V came to 2 bases and at J to 6 bases, leaving 6 bases not matched to a gene.

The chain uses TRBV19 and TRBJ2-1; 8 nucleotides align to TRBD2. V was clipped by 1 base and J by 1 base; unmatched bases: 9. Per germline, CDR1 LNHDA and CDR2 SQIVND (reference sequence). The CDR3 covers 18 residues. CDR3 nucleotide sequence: TGTGCCAGTAGTATAGCGCCCCCGGGGGGGCGTTCCTACAATGAGCAGTTCTTC. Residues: CASSIAPPGGRSYNEQFF.

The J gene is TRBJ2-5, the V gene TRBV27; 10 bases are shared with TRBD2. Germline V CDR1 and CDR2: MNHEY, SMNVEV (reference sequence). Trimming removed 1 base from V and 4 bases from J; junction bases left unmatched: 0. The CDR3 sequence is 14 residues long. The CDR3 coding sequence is TGTGCCAGCAGTTTATGGACTAGCGGAGAGACCCAGTACTTC. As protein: CASSLWTSGETQYF.

CDR3 sequence (DNA): TGTGCCAGCAGTGAACTAGCGGGGGGGCGCAATGAGCAGTTCTTC. Amino acids: CASSELAGGRNEQFF. This chain links TRBV6-4 with TRBJ2-1; TRBD2 matches at 13 bases. The CDR3 covers 15 residues. The germline V gene has CDR1 MRHNA and CDR2 SNTAGT. V was clipped by 3 bases and J by 6 bases; unmatched bases: 2.

The CDR3 DNA sequence: TGTGCCAGCAGCCAAGGGGGGGCCTACGAGCAGTACTTC. Protein product: CASSQGGAYEQYF. The J gene is TRBJ2-7, the V gene TRBV4-2, with TRBD2 as a possible D gene (6 bases). Germline CDR1 is LGHNA and CDR2 is YNFKEQ. There are 13 residues in the CDR3. V was clipped by 1 base and J by 2 bases, with 6 bases between them.

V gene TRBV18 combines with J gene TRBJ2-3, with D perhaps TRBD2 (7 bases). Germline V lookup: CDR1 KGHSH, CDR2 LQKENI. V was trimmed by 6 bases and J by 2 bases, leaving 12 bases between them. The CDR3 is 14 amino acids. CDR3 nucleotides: TGTGCCAGCTCCGCGGGGGCCGACACAGATACGCAGTATTTT. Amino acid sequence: CASSAGADTDTQYF.

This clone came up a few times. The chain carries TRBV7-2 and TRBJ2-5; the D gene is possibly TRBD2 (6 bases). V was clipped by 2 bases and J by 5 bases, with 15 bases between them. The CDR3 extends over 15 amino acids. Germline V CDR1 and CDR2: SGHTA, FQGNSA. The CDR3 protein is CASSLREAGRETQYF. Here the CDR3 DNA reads TGTGCCAGCAGCTTACGTGAGGCGGGGAGGGAGACCCAGTACTTC.

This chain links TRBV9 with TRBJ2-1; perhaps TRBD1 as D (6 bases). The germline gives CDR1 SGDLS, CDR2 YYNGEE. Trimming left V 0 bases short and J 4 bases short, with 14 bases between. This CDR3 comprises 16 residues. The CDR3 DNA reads TGTGCCAGCAGCGTAGCCGCGACAGGTGTTTACAATGAGCAGTTCTTC. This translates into CASSVAATGVYNEQFF.

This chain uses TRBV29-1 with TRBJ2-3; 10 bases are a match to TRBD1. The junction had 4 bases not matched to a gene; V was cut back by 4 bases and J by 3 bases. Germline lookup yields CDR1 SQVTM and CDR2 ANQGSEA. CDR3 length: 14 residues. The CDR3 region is CSVGRGQGTDTQYF. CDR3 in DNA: TGCAGCGTTGGGCGGGGACAGGGGACAGATACGCAGTATTTT.

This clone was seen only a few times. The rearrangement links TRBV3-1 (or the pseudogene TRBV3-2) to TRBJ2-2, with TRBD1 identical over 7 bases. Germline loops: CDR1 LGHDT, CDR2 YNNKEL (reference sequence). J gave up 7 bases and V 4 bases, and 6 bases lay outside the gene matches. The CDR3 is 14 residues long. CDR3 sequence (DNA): TGTGCCAGCAGCCCCGGGACAGTATACGGGGAGCTGTTTTTT. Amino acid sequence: CASSPGTVYGELFF.